The following is a TCR beta chain sequence with its context. Its matching antigen is unknown. This sample is drawn from a study of cytomegalovirus exposure and HLA in healthy donors. Study-wide results and caveats: Upon later analysis, TCR association rates were observed to vary by HLA locus, being highest for DRB1 and lowest for HLA-C.

Both 60 Vbeta primers and 13 Jbeta primers went into the PCR. Generated by immunoSEQ multiplex PCR, the TCRdb table keeps only in-frame clones and is missing some. The profile shows 270,000 or so clones, 80% to 90% of them singletons. The germline V gene encodes CDR1 LNHDA and CDR2 SQIVND (reference sequence). After removal of 8 bases from V and 1 base from J, the junction contained 3 bases not matched to a gene. The CDR3 totals 13 residues. The specimen was PBMCs. This clonotype was obtained from a man aged 35 to 55 in good health and CMV-seropositive. The chain links TRBV19 to TRBJ2-3, with 7 bases lining up with TRBD2. CDR3 in DNA: TGTGCCAGTGGTACTAGCGGCACAGATACGCAGTATTTT. Translated: CASGTSGTDTQYF.